This T cell receptor beta chain was identified during a study of blood T cell repertoires in COVID-19. Sequenced by immunoSEQ multiplex PCR; TCRdb stores in-frame clones only, minus some. This sample has over 150,000 clones, with about 86% found just once. Trimming took off 3 bases at V and 3 bases at J, with 14 bases between the two ends. Germline CDR1 and CDR2: SGHTA and FQGNSA. The CDR3 is made up of 15 amino acids. The sequenced material came from peripheral blood. The rearrangement uses TRBV7-2 and TRBJ1-2; D gene uncertain. The receptor was derived from a man over 45 with active or convalescent COVID-19. The CDR3 sequence: CASSFAGSGDYGYTF. The CDR3 DNA follows: TGTGCCAGCAGCTTCGCGGGGAGCGGGGACTATGGCTACACCTTC.